The next 21 T cell receptor beta chains were all read from a single sample in a study of cytomegalovirus exposure and HLA in healthy donors. Use of 60 Vbeta and 13 Jbeta primers characterized the PCR. The protocol was immunoSEQ multiplex PCR, while the TCRdb copy is restricted to in-frame clones and leaves out a portion. Among around 210,000 clones listed, about four fifths were seen once. Source material: PBMCs. Receptors were obtained from a male donor in good health and CMV-seropositive.

The J gene is TRBJ2-5, the V gene TRBV30; TRBD2 agrees at 8 bases. Looked up from germline, CDR1 is GTSNPN and CDR2 is SVGIG (reference sequence). The CDR3 runs to 14 residues. Trimming took 5 bases from V and 5 from J; bases not matched to a gene: 10. CDR3 protein: CAWGEGLGLETQYF. The CDR3 bases are TGTGCCTGGGGAGAGGGACTAGGCCTCGAGACCCAGTACTTC. The full variable domain, its missing parts supplied by reference TRBV30 and TRBJ2-5, is SQTIHQWPATLVQPVGSPLSLECTVEGTSNPNLYWYRQAAGRGLQLLFYSVGIGQISSEVPQNLSASRPQDRQFILSSKKLLLSDSGFYLCAWGEGLGLETQYFGPGTRLLVL.

This chain joins TRBV7-3 and TRBJ2-7; a weak D match, TRBD1 (6 bases). From germline, CDR1 is SGHTA and CDR2 FQGTGA. V lost 2 bases and J lost 7, with 18 bases in between. CDR3 length: 15 amino acids. Here the CDR3 DNA reads TGTGCCAGCAGCTTAGGGGGCTGGACCCCCGGGGAGCAGTACTTC. Its protein is CASSLGGWTPGEQYF.

This clone was found a few times. The chain joins TRBV9 to TRBJ2-3, with 9 nucleotides matching TRBD2. Germline lookup yields CDR1 SGDLS and CDR2 YYNGEE. V dropped 2 bases and J dropped 0; count of bases not matched to a gene: 4. CDR3 length: 16 amino acids. The CDR3 DNA follows: TGTGCCAGCAGCGTTACTAGCGGGCAAAGCACAGATACGCAGTATTTT. The encoded protein is CASSVTSGQSTDTQYF.

The chain joins TRBV18 to TRBJ1-4; TRBD1 aligns across 9 bases. The CDR3 totals 14 residues. Losses at the gene ends were 6 bases for V and 7 bases for J; bases not matched to a gene: 6. CDR1 is KGHSH, CDR2 LQKENI, per germline. CDR3 nucleotide sequence: TGTGCCAGCTCCCACAGGGGGCAGCCTGAAAAACTGTTTTTT. Translating gives CASSHRGQPEKLFF. Complete variable domain (other parts from reference TRBV18 and TRBJ1-4): NAGVMQNPRHLVRRRGQEARLRCSPMKGHSHVYWYRQLPEEGLKFMVYLQKENIIDESGMPKERFSAEFPKEGPSILRIQQVVRGDSAAYFCASSHRGQPEKLFFGSGTQLSVL.

V gene TRBV10-3 combines with J gene TRBJ2-7, with D perhaps matching TRBD2 (6 bases). The CDR3 spans 14 residues. The ends were cut back, 4 bases at V and 1 base at J, with 11 bases in the middle. Germline V lookup: CDR1 ENHRY, CDR2 SYGVKD. The CDR3: CAISATSRSYEQYF. DNA for the CDR3: TGTGCCATCAGTGCAACTAGCAGATCCTACGAGCAGTACTTC.

This sequence joins TRBV7-2 and TRBJ2-3; TRBD2 aligns across 11 bases. Germline CDR1 and CDR2: SGHTA and FQGNSA. V shed 4 bases, J shed 4 bases, and the junction held 7 bases outside the gene matches. There are 16 residues in the CDR3. The CDR3 loop reads CASSYLAGGGADTQYF. CDR3 bases: TGTGCCAGCAGCTACCTAGCGGGAGGCGGGGCAGATACGCAGTATTTT.

This clone showed up just once. This chain connects TRBV5-6 to TRBJ1-1; a weak D match, TRBD1 (6 bases). This CDR3 contains 14 residues. Germline lookup yields CDR1 SGHDT and CDR2 YYEEEE. V lost 5 bases to trimming and J lost 0 bases, with 11 bases between them. The CDR3 DNA is TGTGCCAGCAGTCGGACAGTCATGAACACTGAAGCTTTCTTT. The encoded protein is CASSRTVMNTEAFF.

V gene TRBV10-3 combines with J gene TRBJ2-1, with 8 bases identical to TRBD1. This CDR3 contains 15 residues. Germline V gene data show CDR1 as ENHRY and CDR2 as SYGVKD. Germline trimming cut 7 bases from V and 7 bases from J; bases unmatched to any gene: 12. CDR3 region: CAITSTGARVNEQFF. As DNA, the CDR3 is TGTGCCATCACCTCGACAGGGGCTAGAGTAAATGAGCAGTTCTTC.

This chain uses TRBV7-2 with TRBJ1-2, with unresolved D. CDR3 length: 14 amino acids. Germline CDR1 reads SGHTA; CDR2 reads FQGNSA. The V end lost 8 bases, the J end lost 5 bases, and 18 bases lay between the germline ends. The CDR3 loop reads CASGQLSGSYGYTF. The CDR3 DNA follows: TGTGCCAGCGGTCAGCTGTCGGGGTCTTATGGCTACACCTTC.

This clone was detected only once. The gene calls are TRBV28 and TRBJ2-2; no definite D call. CDR1 and CDR2 (germline): MDHEN, SYDVKM. CDR3 length: 12 amino acids. V lost 6 bases and J lost 6, with 8 bases in between. This CDR3 is CASSPVAGELFF. The CDR3 region has the DNA TGTGCCAGCAGCCCGGTCGCCGGGGAGCTGTTTTTT.

The chain carries TRBV30 and TRBJ2-5; tentatively, D is TRBD1 (7 bases). The J call is uncertain, as TRBJ2-7 better fits the DNA end. This CDR3 is 12 amino acids long. From germline, CDR1 is GTSNPN and CDR2 SVGIG (reference sequence). The CDR3, as DNA: TGTGCCTATGCGCGGGACAGCCACGAGCAGTACTTC. Protein sequence: CAYARDSHEQYF.

The genes are TRBV18 and TRBJ2-2, with 12 bases that match TRBD2. The CDR3 extends over 17 amino acids. Trimming removed 3 bases from V and 3 bases from J; junction bases left unmatched: 5. Germline CDR1 is KGHSH and CDR2 is LQKENI. In nucleotides, the CDR3 is TGTGCCAGCTCACCCGGACTAGCGGGAATGTACACCGGGGAGCTGTTTTTT. It translates to CASSPGLAGMYTGELFF.

The chain carries TRBV9 and TRBJ1-6; 12 nucleotides align to TRBD1. CDR3 length: 17 amino acids. The germline V gene has CDR1 SGDLS and CDR2 YYNGEE. J gave up 10 bases and V 4 bases, and 12 bases lay outside the gene matches. The CDR3: CASSHRGGQGAESPLHF. The CDR3 coding sequence is TGTGCCAGCAGCCACAGAGGGGGACAGGGGGCGGAATCACCCCTCCACTTT.

There are a few counts of this clone. This chain links TRBV7-2 with TRBJ1-5, with D maybe TRBD1 (5 bases). Trimming took off 3 bases at V and 0 bases at J, with 9 bases between the two ends. The CDR3 contains 15 residues. Germline V CDR1 and CDR2: SGHTA, FQGNSA. The CDR3 region is CASSFQGISNQPQHF. CDR3 DNA: TGTGCCAGCAGCTTCCAGGGCATTAGCAATCAGCCCCAGCATTTT.

This clone came up a few times. The same CDR3 also results from other DNA sequences found in this sample. CDR3 amino acids: CASSIGRGSYEQYF. The CDR3 DNA is TGTGCCAGTAGTATTGGGAGGGGTTCCTACGAGCAGTACTTC. The genes are TRBV19 and TRBJ2-7, with 7 bases matching TRBD2. Germline CDR1 LNHDA, CDR2 SQIVND (reference sequence). The ends lost 3 bases at V and 1 base at J; junction bases unmatched: 3. The CDR3 has 14 amino acids.

The V and J genes are TRBV7-8 and TRBJ1-6; D perhaps matches TRBD1 (5 bases). CDR3 length: 18 amino acids. CDR1 and CDR2 (germline): SGHVS, FQNEAQ. V lost 9 bases and J 0 bases, leaving 21 bases between the germline ends. CDR3 bases: TGTGCCAGTACCACAGGTCTTCATTTCGACTCCTATAATTCACCCCTCCACTTT. Its protein is CASTTGLHFDSYNSPLHF.

The V gene is TRBV7-9, the J gene TRBJ1-1; a weak D match, TRBD1 (5 bases). Trimming shortened V by 1 base and J by 0 bases, and 6 bases separated the two germline ends. CDR3 length equals 14 residues. Germline V gene data show CDR1 as SEHNR and CDR2 as FQNEAQ (reference sequence). In DNA form, the CDR3 reads TGTGCCAGCAGCTTAGGGGGCGTGAACACTGAAGCTTTCTTT. It yields the protein CASSLGGVNTEAFF.

The chain couples TRBV11-2 to TRBJ2-3; D might be TRBD1 (5 bases). CDR1 is SGHAT and CDR2 is FQNNGV in the germline V gene. With 0 bases removed from V and 2 bases from J, the gap between germline ends came to 18 bases. The CDR3 loop spans 18 amino acids. This chain's CDR3 is CASSLDAAGSSLTDTQYF. CDR3 nucleotide sequence: TGTGCCAGCAGCTTAGATGCTGCAGGGTCCTCGCTCACAGATACGCAGTATTTT.

The gene calls are TRBV11-3 and TRBJ1-6; no clear D. The CDR3 totals 13 residues. Trimming took off 2 bases at V and 5 bases at J, with 4 bases between the two ends. Per the germline V gene, CDR1 is SGHNT and CDR2 is YENEEA. For the CDR3, the DNA is TGTGCCAGCAGCTTATCGGATAATTCACCCCTCCACTTT. It specifies CASSLSDNSPLHF.

V gene TRBV30 combines with J gene TRBJ1-1, with a possible D match to TRBD1 (5 bases). Between the trimmed V and J ends, which lost 4 bases and 6 bases, there was a span of 21 bases. In germline, CDR1 is GTSNPN, CDR2 SVGIG (reference sequence). The CDR3 runs to 15 residues. CDR3: CAWKAEGLGSAEAFF. CDR3 coding DNA: TGTGCCTGGAAGGCGGAGGGGCTGGGGAGCGCTGAAGCTTTCTTT.

The rearrangement joins TRBV4-1 to TRBJ2-5, with a tentative D call TRBD2 (5 bases). The ends were cut back, 0 bases at V and 1 base at J, with 9 bases in the middle. The CDR3 runs to 15 residues. Germline V gives CDR1 MGHRA, CDR2 YSYEKL. CDR3 nucleotide sequence: TGCGCCAGCAGCCAAGATGGAAGCGGCCAAGAGACCCAGTACTTC. Protein product: CASSQDGSGQETQYF.